The 17 T cell receptor beta chains listed next were all sequenced from one sample in a study of blood T cell repertoires in COVID-19 (TCRdb year 2020). Library preparation was by the immunoSEQ multiplex PCR assay. This immuneACCESS table, as held by TCRdb, lists in-frame sequences with V and J called but not all clones. Of the missing ones, under half trace to an unresolved V gene in checked studies; the others have no known cause. This sample has about 180,000 clones in its table, and nearly 80% of those were observed once. The ten largest clonotypes hold approximately 15% of the sample. Sample: PBMCs or T cells enriched from blood (not recorded which). The receptors were sampled from a man aged 60 to 69 who had been exposed to COVID-19.

The chain joins TRBV18 to TRBJ2-5, with D possibly TRBD1 on 6 matching bases. From germline, CDR1 is KGHSH and CDR2 LQKENI. The CDR3 loop spans 14 amino acids. V was trimmed by 3 bases and J by 4 bases, leaving 12 bases between them. CDR3 sequence (DNA): TGTGCCAGCTCACCCTATGGACAGTTAGAGACCCAGTACTTC. Translation gives CASSPYGQLETQYF.

This clone was seen a few times. The chain links TRBV27 to TRBJ2-1, with TRBD2 identical over 10 bases. This CDR3 comprises 16 residues. V dropped 9 bases and J dropped 6; count of bases not matched to a gene: 14. CDR1 and CDR2 (germline): MNHEY, SMNVEV (reference sequence). The CDR3 sequence: CARRGTSASHPNEQFF. The CDR3 coding sequence is TGTGCCAGGCGGGGGACTAGCGCGTCACACCCCAATGAGCAGTTCTTC.

The chain employs TRBV5-4 and TRBJ1-1, with a tentative D call TRBD1 (6 bases). The germline V gene has CDR1 SGHNT and CDR2 YYREEE (reference sequence). With 5 bases removed from V and 2 bases from J, the gap between germline ends came to 16 bases. The CDR3 has 15 residues. The CDR3 DNA reads as TGTGCCAGCAGTCCGGGGGGCAGGGGAAACACTGAAGCTTTCTTT. Amino acid sequence: CASSPGGRGNTEAFF.

The chain combines TRBV21-1 with TRBJ2-1; the tabulated D call, TRBD2, remains unverified against the DNA. TRBV21-1 corresponds to a pseudogene. This CDR3 comprises 19 residues. CDR3 in amino acids: CASSKGDRDLAGGNNEQFF. CDR3 bases: TGTGCCAGCAGCAAAGGAGACCGAGACCTAGCGGGAGGGAACAATGAGCAGTTCTTC.

The gene calls are TRBV7-9 and TRBJ2-1; the match to TRBD1 covers 7 bases. Germline V gives CDR1 SEHNR, CDR2 FQNEAQ (reference sequence). This CDR3 has 13 residues. Germline trimming cut 8 bases from V and 4 bases from J; bases unmatched to any gene: 5. The CDR3 DNA sequence: TGTGCCAGCCGGGACAGAGAATACAATGAGCAGTTCTTC. This codes for CASRDREYNEQFF.

The chain employs TRBV19 and TRBJ2-1; 11 bases are shared with TRBD2. The CDR3 extends over 16 amino acids. CDR1 and CDR2 from the germline V gene are LNHDA and SQIVND (reference sequence). V shed 3 bases and J 5 bases; nucleotides not matched to a gene: 6. CDR3 sequence reads: CASSMGFSGGDNEQFF. CDR3 DNA sequence: TGTGCCAGTAGTATGGGGTTTAGCGGGGGGGACAATGAGCAGTTCTTC.

The genes are TRBV5-1 and TRBJ2-5, with a possible D match to TRBD2 (5 bases). The CDR3 length is 17 residues. The V and J ends lost 0 bases and 1 base respectively, with 16 bases between them. CDR1 and CDR2 from the germline V gene are SGHRS and YFSETQ. The CDR3 protein is CASSLASGGGSQETQYF. In DNA, the CDR3 is TGCGCCAGCAGCTTGGCCAGCGGCGGTGGTTCCCAAGAGACCCAGTACTTC.

The chain combines TRBV19 with TRBJ1-2; the D is unclear. The germline gives CDR1 LNHDA, CDR2 SQIVND (reference sequence). With 4 bases removed from V and 4 bases from J, the gap between germline ends came to 16 bases. The CDR3 contains 15 residues. The CDR3 DNA sequence: TGTGCCAGTAGTACAACTCCCCCGGGGTTCTATGGCTACACCTTC. Translated: CASSTTPPGFYGYTF.

The gene calls are TRBV5-6 and TRBJ1-3; the D is unclear. Germline CDR1 reads SGHDT; CDR2 reads YYEEEE. CDR3 length: 16 amino acids. Trimming pared 0 bases from V and 4 bases from J, leaving 14 bases between. The CDR3 loop is CASSLDSGSRGNTIYF. The CDR3 nucleotides read TGTGCCAGCAGCTTGGATTCGGGGTCGCGCGGAAACACCATATATTTT.

The CDR3 coding sequence is TGTGCCAGCAGCTTGGGTCTAGGGAGGGGGGGCGAGCAGTACTTC. This gives the protein CASSLGLGRGGEQYF. The V gene is TRBV5-5, the J gene TRBJ2-7; the D gene is possibly TRBD2 (7 bases). The germline V gene has CDR1 SGHKS and CDR2 YYEKEE (reference sequence). The CDR3 sequence is 15 residues long. V was trimmed by 0 bases and J by 6 bases, leaving 16 bases between them.

This chain connects TRBV5-1 to TRBJ1-1; no clear D gene. The CDR3 has 13 residues. V was shortened by 2 bases and J by 1 base, with 6 bases between the two germline ends. Germline loops: CDR1 SGHRS, CDR2 YFSETQ. CDR3 amino acids: CASSFTGNTEAFF. The CDR3 DNA sequence: TGCGCCAGCAGCTTCACGGGGAACACTGAAGCTTTCTTT.

V is TRBV30 and J is TRBJ1-2; D unresolved. Trimming shortened V by 4 bases and J by 1 base, and 13 bases separated the two germline ends. Germline values: CDR1 GTSNPN, CDR2 SVGIG (reference sequence). The CDR3 is 14 residues long. CDR3 coding DNA: TGTGCCTGGAACCTCCACCGAGGTAACTATGGCTACACCTTC. Its translation is CAWNLHRGNYGYTF.

The chain links TRBV9 to TRBJ2-5, with TRBD1 matching over 10 bases. This CDR3 contains 14 residues. V was pared by 3 bases and J by 6 bases, with 5 bases of the junction left unmatched. CDR1 is SGDLS, CDR2 YYNGEE, per germline. The chain's CDR3 is CASSAVGQGQTQYF. CDR3 DNA sequence: TGTGCCAGCAGCGCCGTGGGACAGGGGCAGACCCAGTACTTC.

Concerning this clone: Within the sample, other DNA sequences also encode this same CDR3. CDR3 residues: CASSLNAGYNEQFF. The CDR3 coding sequence is TGTGCCAGCAGCTTAAATGCAGGGTACAATGAGCAGTTCTTC. The chain joins TRBV7-3 to TRBJ2-1; tentative D call: TRBD1 (5 bases). Germline lookup yields CDR1 SGHTA and CDR2 FQGTGA. V was trimmed by 1 base and J by 4 bases, leaving 8 bases between them. CDR3 length: 14 residues.

The genes are TRBV5-4 and TRBJ1-2; D remains ambiguous. Germline CDR1 SGHNT, CDR2 YYREEE (reference sequence). This CDR3 is 13 amino acids long. V lost 3 bases and J 4 bases, leaving 10 bases between the germline ends. The DNA for the CDR3 is TGTGCCAGCAGCTCAGCAGGCCCCTATGGCTACACCTTC. Translation: CASSSAGPYGYTF.

The J gene is TRBJ2-5, the V gene TRBV30; D remains ambiguous. Germline-derived CDR1 and CDR2 are GTSNPN and SVGIG (reference sequence). Trimming removed 3 bases from V and 2 bases from J, with 7 bases in between. The CDR3 extends over 12 amino acids. The CDR3 coding sequence is TGTGCCTGGAGAACTGATCAAGAGACCCAGTACTTC. Its translation: CAWRTDQETQYF.

The V gene is TRBV14, the J gene TRBJ2-3, with TRBD2 matching 11 bases. CDR1 and CDR2 (germline): SGHDN, FVKESK. V lost 0 bases, J lost 14 bases, and 4 bases stayed unmatched. The CDR3 runs 13 residues. The CDR3 DNA follows: TGTGCCAGCAGCCAAGATCGACTAGCGGGACCGTATTTT. Translation: CASSQDRLAGPYF.